This T cell receptor beta chain originates from a study of shared T cell receptors in the human thymus. The CDR3 length is 17 residues. Germline loops: CDR1 SQVTM, CDR2 ANQGSEA. Trimming removed 1 base from V and 0 bases from J, with 19 bases in between. TCRdb keeps only in-frame clones here, not all; method: immunoSEQ multiplex PCR. The table lists hundreds of thousands of clones, around three quarters of them singletons. In addition, the sample was reused for a study of human thymus T cells. That source notes: Thymic tissue was derived from resections collected during corrective heart surgery.

The gene calls are TRBV29-1 and TRBJ2-7, with D perhaps TRBD1 (6 bases). The specimen was thymocytes. The TCR comes from a boy younger than two with a congenital heart defect. The DNA of the CDR3 is TGCAGCGTTGAAGCCCGGTCAGGGGACCCGAGCTCCTACGAGCAGTACTTC. As protein: CSVEARSGDPSSYEQYF.